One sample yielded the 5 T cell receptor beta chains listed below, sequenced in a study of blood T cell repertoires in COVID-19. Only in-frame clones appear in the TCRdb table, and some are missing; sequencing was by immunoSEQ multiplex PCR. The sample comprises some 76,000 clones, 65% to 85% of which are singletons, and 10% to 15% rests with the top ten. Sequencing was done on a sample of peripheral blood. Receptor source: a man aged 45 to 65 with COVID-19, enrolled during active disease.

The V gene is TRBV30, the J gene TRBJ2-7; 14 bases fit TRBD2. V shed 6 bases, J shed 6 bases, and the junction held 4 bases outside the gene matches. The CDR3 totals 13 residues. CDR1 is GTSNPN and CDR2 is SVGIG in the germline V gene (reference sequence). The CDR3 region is CACRGLAGVEQYF. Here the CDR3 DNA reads TGTGCCTGCCGGGGACTAGCGGGAGTCGAGCAGTACTTC.

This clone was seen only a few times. Written as DNA, the CDR3 is TGTGCCAGCAGTGATATAGGCCCAGGGCTGTTTTTT. Protein product: CASSDIGPGLFF. V gene TRBV2 combines with J gene TRBJ1-4; tentatively, D is TRBD1 (5 bases). Looked up from germline, CDR1 is SNHLY and CDR2 is FYNNEI. The CDR3 covers 12 residues. Between the trimmed V and J ends, which lost 3 bases and 14 bases, there was a span of 13 bases.

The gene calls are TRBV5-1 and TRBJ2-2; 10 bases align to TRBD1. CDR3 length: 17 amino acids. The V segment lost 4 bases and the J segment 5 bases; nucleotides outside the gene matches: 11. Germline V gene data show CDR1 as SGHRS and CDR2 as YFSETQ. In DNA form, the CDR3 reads TGCGCCAGCAGCATAGCCGCCGGGACAGGGGTGACCGGGGAGCTGTTTTTT. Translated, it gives CASSIAAGTGVTGELFF. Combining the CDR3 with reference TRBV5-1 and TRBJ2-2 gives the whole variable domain KAGVTQTPRYLIKTRGQQVTLSCSPISGHRSVSWYQQTPGQGLQFLFEYFSETQRNKGNFPGRFSGRQFSNSRSEMNVSTLELGDSALYLCASSIAAGTGVTGELFFGEGSRLTVL.

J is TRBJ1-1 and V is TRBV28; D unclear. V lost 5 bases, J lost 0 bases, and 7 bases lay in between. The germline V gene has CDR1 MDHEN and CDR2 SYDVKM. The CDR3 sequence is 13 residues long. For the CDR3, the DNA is TGTGCCAGCAGTCCCAGTATGAACACTGAAGCTTTCTTT. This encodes CASSPSMNTEAFF.

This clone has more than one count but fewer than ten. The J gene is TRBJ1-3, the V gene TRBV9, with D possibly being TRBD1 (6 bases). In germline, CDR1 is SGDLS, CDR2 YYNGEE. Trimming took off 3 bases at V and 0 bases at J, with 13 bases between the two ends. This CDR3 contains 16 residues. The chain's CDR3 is CASSGDTPSSGNTIYF. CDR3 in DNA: TGTGCCAGCAGCGGGGACACCCCGAGCTCTGGAAACACCATATATTTT.